The entry below gives a single T cell receptor beta chain sequence along with its context. This record comes from a study of blood T cell repertoires in COVID-19. This study enrolled people aged 18 to 89 from about two dozen US geographic areas. Grouping used clinical history reported by participants in a survey and questionnaire. Symptom resolution, clearance, or two negative PCRs marked donors in Cohort 3 as recovered. The CDR3 runs to 14 residues. CDR1 is SGDLS, CDR2 YYNGEE, per germline. J gave up 6 bases and V 3 bases, and 6 bases lay outside the gene matches. The method was immunoSEQ multiplex PCR; TCRdb's version includes in-frame clones alone and lacks a portion of them. The repertoire holds 270,000 or so clones, with roughly four fifths as singletons.

The J gene is TRBJ2-5, the V gene TRBV9, with 9 bases fitting TRBD1. The sequencing sample was made of PBMCs or T cells enriched from blood (not recorded which). The source of this sequence is a man in his fifties or sixties who had recovered from COVID-19. CDR3 protein: CASSGGQGSQTQYF. In DNA, the CDR3 is TGTGCCAGCAGCGGGGGACAGGGCTCCCAGACCCAGTACTTC.